Following are 21 T cell receptor beta chains from one sample sequenced in a study of cytomegalovirus exposure and HLA in healthy donors. PCR amplification relied on 60 Vbeta primers (plus 13 Jbeta primers). Data came from immunoSEQ multiplex PCR; TCRdb stores just in-frame clones and leaves some out. The sample consists of over 150,000 clones, just under 85% of them appearing once. The specimen was PBMCs. The receptors were gathered from a girl between 10 and 17 years old in good health and CMV-seropositive.

The genes are TRBV11-2 and TRBJ1-6; the match to TRBD1 covers 8 bases. The trim removed 5 bases at V and 11 bases at J, leaving 11 bases unmatched. Looked up from germline, CDR1 is SGHAT and CDR2 is FQNNGV. The CDR3 extends over 15 amino acids. The CDR3 spells CASSTRSTGEPPLHF. The CDR3 DNA sequence: TGTGCCAGCAGCACACGCTCGACAGGGGAACCACCCCTCCACTTT.

The chain carries TRBV29-1 and TRBJ2-1; TRBD2 aligns across 8 bases. The germline CDR1 and CDR2 sequences are SQVTM and ANQGSEA. The CDR3 totals 12 residues. J was trimmed by 6 bases and V by 6 bases; bases with no gene match: 4. CDR3 DNA sequence: TGCAGCGTGGCCGGGACTAGCAATGAGCAGTTCTTC. Protein sequence: CSVAGTSNEQFF.

The DNA for the CDR3 is TGTGCCAGCAGCGTAGATTTTCGGGGTGGGGGCTACACCTTC. Its translation: CASSVDFRGGGYTF. V and J are TRBV9 and TRBJ1-2; D is unclear. V lost 0 bases and J 8 bases, leaving 14 bases between the germline ends. CDR3 length: 14 residues. The germline gives CDR1 SGDLS, CDR2 YYNGEE. Using reference TRBV9 and TRBJ1-2 for the parts outside the CDR3, the full variable domain is DSGVTQTPKHLITATGQRVTLRCSPRSGDLSVYWYQQSLDQGLQFLIQYYNGEERAKGNILERFSAQQFPDLHSELNLSSLELGDSALYFCASSVDFRGGGYTFGSGTRLTVV.

This chain connects TRBV2 to TRBJ2-4; TRBD1 might be the D (6 bases). The CDR3 is made up of 17 amino acids. The V end was cut by 4 bases, the J end by 0 bases, with 16 bases between. Germline values: CDR1 SNHLY, CDR2 FYNNEI. Here the CDR3 reads CASSVPGQSLAKNIQYF. CDR3 nucleotide sequence: TGTGCCAGCAGTGTCCCTGGACAGTCCCTAGCCAAAAACATTCAGTACTTC.

V usage is TRBV11-3 and J usage is TRBJ2-7; no definite D call. CDR3 length: 12 amino acids. Germline-derived CDR1 and CDR2 are SGHNT and YENEEA. V dropped 1 base and J dropped 6 bases, with 7 bases sitting between them. The CDR3 spells CASSLGQAEQYF. The CDR3 bases are TGTGCCAGCAGCTTAGGGCAGGCCGAGCAGTACTTC.

The V call is TRBV9, the J call TRBJ1-1, with 7 bases matching TRBD1. The J segment lost 4 bases and the V segment lost 0 bases, leaving 3 bases of the junction unmatched. The CDR3 consists of 14 residues. Germline values: CDR1 SGDLS, CDR2 YYNGEE. CDR3 bases: TGTGCCAGCAGCGTAGACGCAGGGGGCACTGAAGCTTTCTTT. This codes for CASSVDAGGTEAFF. The variable domain in full, completed from reference TRBV9 and TRBJ1-1, reads DSGVTQTPKHLITATGQRVTLRCSPRSGDLSVYWYQQSLDQGLQFLIQYYNGEERAKGNILERFSAQQFPDLHSELNLSSLELGDSALYFCASSVDAGGTEAFFGQGTRLTVV.

This clone was counted a single time. The chain combines TRBV6-1 with TRBJ1-2; D not resolved. The V gene lost 3 bases and the J gene lost 4 bases, with 3 bases spanning the gap. CDR3 length: 11 amino acids. Germline-derived CDR1 and CDR2 are MNHNS and SASEGT. The CDR3 spells CASSDRYGYTF. The CDR3 nucleotides read TGTGCCAGCAGTGATCGCTATGGCTACACCTTC.

V and J are TRBV6-5 and TRBJ1-1; 7 nucleotides line up with TRBD1. Germline V CDR1 and CDR2: MNHEY, SVGAGI. The length of the CDR3 is 15 residues. Trimming at V came to 10 bases and at J to 0 bases, leaving 11 bases not matched to a gene. The CDR3 bases are TGTGCCACCAGCCTACAGGGGAACATGAACACTGAAGCTTTCTTT. The encoded protein is CATSLQGNMNTEAFF.

This clone was observed once. V is TRBV6-1 and J is TRBJ1-2, with 8 bases that match TRBD1. CDR1 is MNHNS and CDR2 is SASEGT in the germline V gene. The CDR3 is 13 residues long. Trimming cost V 4 bases and J 4 bases; bases outside gene matches: 2. In DNA form, the CDR3 reads TGTGCCAGCAGTGCCGGACAGGGCTATGGCTACACCTTC. This gives the protein CASSAGQGYGYTF.

V usage is TRBV5-4 and J usage is TRBJ1-3; the D gene is possibly TRBD1 (5 bases). Between the trimmed V and J ends, which lost 5 bases and 2 bases, there was a span of 11 bases. Looked up from germline, CDR1 is SGHNT and CDR2 is YYREEE (reference sequence). CDR3 length equals 14 residues. The DNA of the CDR3 is TGTGCCAGCAGGTTGACGGGGGCTGGAAACACCATATATTTT. Amino acid sequence: CASRLTGAGNTIYF.

The V and J genes are TRBV5-1 and TRBJ1-1; unclear D gene. This CDR3 is 13 amino acids long. Germline V CDR1 and CDR2: SGHRS, YFSETQ. Trimming removed 2 bases at V and 7 bases at J, with 12 bases between. In DNA form, the CDR3 reads TGCGCCAGCAGCTTTCGGCCCCCGGGTGAAGCTTTCTTT. As protein: CASSFRPPGEAFF. Looking up the rest from reference TRBV5-1 and TRBJ1-1 gives the full variable domain: KAGVTQTPRYLIKTRGQQVTLSCSPISGHRSVSWYQQTPGQGLQFLFEYFSETQRNKGNFPGRFSGRQFSNSRSEMNVSTLELGDSALYLCASSFRPPGEAFFGQGTRLTVV.

The chain is built from TRBV5-1 and TRBJ2-4; 7 positions match TRBD1. Trimming took 4 bases from V and 7 from J; bases not matched to a gene: 8. The CDR3 contains 14 residues. Germline V gene data show CDR1 as SGHRS and CDR2 as YFSETQ. Here the CDR3 DNA reads TGCGCCAGCAGCCTGGAACCACAGGGGAACATTCAGTACTTC. This translates into CASSLEPQGNIQYF.

This chain links TRBV7-2 with TRBJ1-1; tentatively, D is TRBD1 (5 bases). V was cut by 6 bases and J by 1 base, with 9 bases left in between. Looked up from germline, CDR1 is SGHTA and CDR2 is FQGNSA. The CDR3 is 13 residues long. CDR3: CASRGLKNTEAFF. The CDR3 coding sequence is TGTGCCAGCAGGGGACTAAAGAACACTGAAGCTTTCTTT. Combining the CDR3 with reference TRBV7-2 and TRBJ1-1 gives the whole variable domain GAGVSQSPSNKVTEKGKDVELRCDPISGHTALYWYRQSLGQGLEFLIYFQGNSAPDKSGLPSDRFSAERTGGSVSTLTIQRTQQEDSAVYLCASRGLKNTEAFFGQGTRLTVV.

Regarding this clone: Other nucleotide sequences in the sample specify the same CDR3. The rearrangement joins TRBV7-9 to TRBJ1-4; TRBD1 aligns across 8 bases. CDR1 is SEHNR, CDR2 FQNEAQ, per germline (reference sequence). This CDR3 is built from 15 residues. V lost 1 base, J lost 5 bases, and 3 bases stayed unmatched. The CDR3 loop is CASSLDGTGNEKLFF. The CDR3 DNA is TGTGCCAGCAGCTTAGACGGGACAGGCAATGAAAAACTGTTTTTT.

The V call is TRBV21-1, the J call TRBJ2-3; the table's D call, TRBD1, was not checked against the DNA. TRBV21-1 is deemed a pseudogene. The CDR3 totals 18 residues. In nucleotides, the CDR3 is TGTGCCAGCAGCCCTGGGGCAGAAACCTTACCATCAGGAGATACGCAGTATTTT. It codes for CASSPGAETLPSGDTQYF.

In this sample, this clone turned up a few times. This chain connects TRBV7-2 to TRBJ1-2; D call uncertain. V was clipped by 1 base and J by 9 bases, with 12 bases between them. This CDR3 spans 13 amino acids. Germline values: CDR1 SGHTA, CDR2 FQGNSA. The CDR3 protein is CASSLGARLSYTF. CDR3 bases: TGTGCCAGCAGCTTAGGCGCGCGCCTTAGCTACACCTTC.

This clone has just one count. The CDR3 region is CASSLPLAGSTDTQYF. The CDR3 DNA reads TGCGCCAGCAGCTTGCCCCTAGCGGGAAGCACAGATACGCAGTATTTT. The rearrangement links TRBV5-1 to TRBJ2-3; the match to TRBD2 covers 9 bases. Trimming cost V 1 base and J 0 bases; bases outside gene matches: 3. CDR3 length equals 16 residues. Germline values: CDR1 SGHRS, CDR2 YFSETQ.

The chain carries TRBV14 and TRBJ2-1; D may be TRBD2 (6 bases). Germline V gene lookup returns CDR1 SGHDN and CDR2 FVKESK. The CDR3 extends over 16 amino acids. Trimming cost V 4 bases and J 8 bases, with 21 bases left between them. The CDR3 loop is CASSPFPSGPGDEQFF. The CDR3 region has the DNA TGTGCCAGCAGCCCCTTTCCGAGCGGCCCGGGGGATGAGCAGTTCTTC.

The genes are TRBV27 and TRBJ1-5; D is unclear. CDR1 and CDR2 from the germline V gene are MNHEY and SMNVEV (reference sequence). Trimming removed 6 bases from V and 2 bases from J, with 8 bases in between. The CDR3 runs to 13 residues. DNA of the CDR3: TGTGCCAGCAGCCCCTCGGGCAATCAGCCCCAGCATTTT. Translating gives CASSPSGNQPQHF.

The chain uses TRBV5-4 and TRBJ2-7; 9 nucleotides align to TRBD2. Germline V gene data show CDR1 as SGHNT and CDR2 as YYREEE (reference sequence). The CDR3 is made up of 16 amino acids. The V segment lost 0 bases and the J segment 4 bases; nucleotides outside the gene matches: 8. CDR3 in DNA: TGTGCCAGCAGCTTGGGTGGTGTTGCGGGGGGGTACGAGCAGTACTTC. This translates into CASSLGGVAGGYEQYF.

The rearrangement joins TRBV6-6 to TRBJ2-3, with 8 positions matching TRBD2. CDR3 length: 16 residues. The V gene's germline CDR1 is MNHNY and CDR2 SVGAGI (reference sequence). After removal of 6 bases from V and 5 bases from J, the junction contained 13 bases not matched to a gene. In nucleotides, the CDR3 is TGTGCCAGCAGAAATAGCGGGGCCTTCGCCGGAGATACGCAGTATTTT. Amino acid sequence: CASRNSGAFAGDTQYF.